These T cell receptor beta chains were read from a single sample in a study of cytomegalovirus exposure and HLA in healthy donors. Some clones are missing from TCRdb's copy, which holds only in-frame ones; the method was immunoSEQ multiplex PCR. This table has some 150,000 clones, roughly 80% appearing once. The sample comprised PBMCs. All receptors come from a female donor in good health and CMV-seronegative. CDR3s include the opening cysteine and the closing phenylalanine or tryptophan. Fields, in order: V gene, J gene, D gene, clone size, CDR3 protein, CDR3 DNA. A D gene is named only where the DNA matches it firmly. Where a row states a size, it is once, few, many or the class of an expanded clone; other rows omit it.

V: TRBV27; J: TRBJ2-2; D: TRBD1; size: -; CDR3: CASTRDSYTGELFF; DNA: TGTGCCAGCACCCGGGACAGTTACACCGGGGAGCTGTTTTTT
V: TRBV28; J: TRBJ1-1; D: -; size: -; CDR3: CASSSAQGMNTEAFF; DNA: TGTGCCAGCAGTTCCGCCCAGGGCATGAACACTGAAGCTTTCTTT
V: TRBV25-1; J: TRBJ2-7; D: -; size: -; CDR3: CASSPGPGDYEQYF; DNA: TGTGCCAGCAGTCCAGGGCCAGGGGATTACGAGCAGTACTTC
V: TRBV6-5; J: TRBJ1-4; D: TRBD1; size: -; CDR3: CASSYDDRGREKLFF; DNA: TGTGCCAGCAGTTACGACGACAGGGGACGTGAAAAACTGTTTTTT
V: TRBV5-5; J: TRBJ2-7; D: TRBD1; size: -; CDR3: CASSFLTGGHEQYF; DNA: TGTGCCAGCAGCTTCCTGACAGGGGGTCACGAGCAGTACTTC
V: TRBV7-9; J: TRBJ1-2; D: -; size: -; CDR3: CASSLGARGYGYTF; DNA: TGTGCCAGCAGCTTAGGTGCCAGGGGTTATGGCTACACCTTC
V: TRBV19; J: TRBJ2-1; D: TRBD2; size: -; CDR3: CASSIGRGNNEQFF; DNA: TGTGCCAGTAGTATAGGGCGGGGGAACAATGAGCAGTTCTTC
V: TRBV18; J: TRBJ2-5; D: TRBD1; size: few; CDR3: CASSPTGGQETQYF; DNA: TGTGCCAGCTCACCTACAGGGGGCCAAGAGACCCAGTACTTC
V: TRBV19; J: TRBJ1-5; D: -; size: once; CDR3: CASSGRTDSNQPQHF; DNA: TGTGCCAGTAGTGGCCGGACAGATAGCAATCAGCCCCAGCATTTT
V: TRBV29-1; J: TRBJ2-7; D: TRBD2; size: -; CDR3: CSVVWTSGLEQYF; DNA: TGCAGCGTTGTGTGGACTAGCGGGCTCGAGCAGTACTTC
V: TRBV5-1; J: TRBJ2-1; D: -; size: -; CDR3: CASRRVAGISYNEQFF; DNA: TGCGCCAGCCGGAGGGTGGCGGGAATCTCCTACAATGAGCAGTTCTTC
V: TRBV7-9; J: TRBJ1-1; D: -; size: -; CDR3: CASSLGVMAGEAFF; DNA: TGTGCCAGCAGCTTAGGAGTAATGGCAGGAGAAGCTTTCTTT
V: TRBV19; J: TRBJ1-5; D: -; size: -; CDR3: CASSLLQINQPQHF; DNA: TGTGCCAGTAGTCTGTTACAGATCAATCAGCCCCAGCATTTT
V: TRBV6-5; J: TRBJ1-1; D: TRBD1; size: -; CDR3: CASITSGGRDAEAFF; DNA: TGTGCCAGCATCACGTCAGGGGGCCGGGACGCTGAAGCTTTCTTT
V: TRBV27; J: TRBJ2-7; D: -; size: -; CDR3: CASSLTQGTYEQYF; DNA: TGTGCCAGCAGTTTGACGCAGGGGACCTACGAGCAGTACTTC
V: TRBV11-2; J: TRBJ2-2; D: TRBD1; size: -; CDR3: CASSLKGTGDTGELFF; DNA: TGTGCCAGCAGCTTAAAAGGGACAGGCGACACCGGGGAGCTGTTTTTT
V: TRBV29-1; J: TRBJ2-7; D: -; size: -; CDR3: CSVEDPWQNEQYF; DNA: TGCAGCGTTGAAGATCCCTGGCAGAACGAGCAGTACTTC
V: TRBV6-5; J: TRBJ1-4; D: TRBD1; size: -; CDR3: CASSLHDRVGEKLFF; DNA: TGTGCCAGCAGTCTCCATGACAGGGTAGGAGAAAAACTGTTTTTT
V: TRBV2; J: TRBJ2-5; D: -; size: -; CDR3: CASSDSELETQYF; DNA: TGTGCCAGCAGTGACTCTGAGCTGGAGACCCAGTACTTC
V: TRBV9; J: TRBJ1-3; D: -; size: -; CDR3: CASSGSWGRGGNTIYF; DNA: TGTGCCAGCAGCGGTTCTTGGGGCAGGGGTGGAAACACCATATATTTT